The sequence of this T cell receptor beta chain was determined in a study of T cell responses to AZD1222 COVID-19 vaccine. Regarding the study as a whole: Spike regions recognized by vaccine-associated CD4 TCRs spanned the protein, led by 160-218 and 743-854.

CDR3 size: 16 residues. Per germline, CDR1 SGHNT and CDR2 YENEEA. Trimming stripped 0 bases from V and 0 bases from J, with 11 bases between. TCRdb's copy holds only in-frame clones and misses some; the assay was immunoSEQ multiplex PCR. The repertoire holds approximately 46,000 clones, with around 80% as singletons. Of note for this clone: Antigen specificity is unknown.

This TCR was sampled from an adult in good health. The gene calls are TRBV11-3 and TRBJ1-1; no reliable D call. Material: peripheral blood, obtained on day 0 of AZD1222 vaccination. CDR3 in amino acids: CASSLDGNSMNTEAFF. The CDR3, as DNA: TGTGCCAGCAGCTTAGATGGAAACAGCATGAACACTGAAGCTTTCTTT. The variable domain in full, with the rest retrieved from reference TRBV11-3 and TRBJ1-1, is EAGVVQSPRYKIIEKKQPVAFWCNPISGHNTLYWYLQNLGQGPELLIRYENEEAVDDSQLPKDRFSAERLKGVDSTLKIQPAELGDSAVYLCASSLDGNSMNTEAFFGQGTRLTVV.